This T cell receptor (beta chain) emerged from a study of shared clonotypes between healthy human individuals. Background on the study: Participating donors consisted of two women and a few men aged 18 to 49.

Only in-frame clones appear in the TCRdb table, and some are missing; sequencing was by immunoSEQ multiplex PCR. The data contain about 100,000 clones, 68% of them seen just once; the ten biggest clones take up approximately 50%. Germline lookup yields CDR1 SGHTA and CDR2 FQGTGA. The CDR3 is made up of 13 amino acids. Deletions cut 5 bases from V and 6 bases from J, with 14 bases between. This clone was observed a handful of times. The sample consisted of memory CD8+ T cells sorted from blood. Subset noted: CD45RO+ cells pooled with CCR7-negative TemRA cells. This clonotype was sampled from a man aged 25 to 40 in good health. V usage is TRBV7-3 and J usage is TRBJ2-7; D possibly uses TRBD1 or TRBD2 (5 bases each). The CDR3 bases are TGTGCCAGCAGCCCCGGGACCGGCCTCGAGCAGTACTTC. The encoded protein is CASSPGTGLEQYF.